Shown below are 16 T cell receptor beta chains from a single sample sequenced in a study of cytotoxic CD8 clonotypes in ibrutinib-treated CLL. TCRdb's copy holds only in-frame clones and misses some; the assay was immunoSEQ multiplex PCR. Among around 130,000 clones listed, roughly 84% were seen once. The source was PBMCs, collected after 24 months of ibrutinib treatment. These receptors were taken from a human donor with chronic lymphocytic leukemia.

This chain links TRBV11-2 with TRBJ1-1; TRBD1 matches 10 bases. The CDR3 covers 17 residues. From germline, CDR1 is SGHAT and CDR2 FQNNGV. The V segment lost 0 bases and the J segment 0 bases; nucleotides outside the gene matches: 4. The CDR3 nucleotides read TGTGCCAGCAGCTTAGATGGCGGACAGGGGGTGAACACTGAAGCTTTCTTT. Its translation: CASSLDGGQGVNTEAFF.

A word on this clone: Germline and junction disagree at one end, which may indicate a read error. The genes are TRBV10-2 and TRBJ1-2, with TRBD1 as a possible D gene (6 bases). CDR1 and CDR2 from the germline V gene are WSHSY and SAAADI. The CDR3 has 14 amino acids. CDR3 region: CASTRQDANYDYTF. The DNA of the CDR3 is TGCGCCAGCACTAGACAGGACGCTAACTATGACTACACCTTC.

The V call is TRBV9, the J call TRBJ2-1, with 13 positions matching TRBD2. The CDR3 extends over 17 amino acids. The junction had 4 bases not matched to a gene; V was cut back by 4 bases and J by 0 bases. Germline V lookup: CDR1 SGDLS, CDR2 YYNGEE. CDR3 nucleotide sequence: TGTGCCAGCAGCACGGGACTAGCGGGGAGCTCCTACAATGAGCAGTTCTTC. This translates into CASSTGLAGSSYNEQFF.

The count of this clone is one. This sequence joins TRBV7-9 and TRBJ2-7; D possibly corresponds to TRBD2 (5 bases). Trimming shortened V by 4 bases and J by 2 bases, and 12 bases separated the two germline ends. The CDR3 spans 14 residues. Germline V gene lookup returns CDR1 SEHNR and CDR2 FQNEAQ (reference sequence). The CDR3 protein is CASSSVGVTYEQYF. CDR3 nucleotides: TGTGCCAGCAGCTCCGTCGGGGTTACCTACGAGCAGTACTTC.

CDR3: CASSKGGTGLGEQYF. CDR3 in DNA: TGTGCCAGCAGTAAAGGTGGGACAGGGTTGGGTGAGCAGTACTTC. This chain links TRBV6-1 with TRBJ2-7; 9 bases are a match to TRBD1. The V gene end was trimmed by 5 bases and the J gene end by 7 bases; junction bases not matched to a gene: 12. This CDR3 contains 15 residues. CDR1 MNHNS and CDR2 SASEGT come from the germline V gene.

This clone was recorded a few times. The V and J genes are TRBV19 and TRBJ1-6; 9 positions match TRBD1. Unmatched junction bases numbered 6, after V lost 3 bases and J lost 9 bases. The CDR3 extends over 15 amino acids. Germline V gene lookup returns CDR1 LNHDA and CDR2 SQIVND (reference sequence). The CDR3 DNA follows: TGTGCCAGTAGTATCGGACAGGGGTCCGGTTCACCCCTCCACTTT. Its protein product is CASSIGQGSGSPLHF.

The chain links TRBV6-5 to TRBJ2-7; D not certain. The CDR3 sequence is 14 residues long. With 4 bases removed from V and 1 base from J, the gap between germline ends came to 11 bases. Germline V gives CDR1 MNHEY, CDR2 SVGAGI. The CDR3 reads CASSSSPESYEQYF. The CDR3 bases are TGTGCCAGCAGTTCCTCCCCCGAATCCTACGAGCAGTACTTC.

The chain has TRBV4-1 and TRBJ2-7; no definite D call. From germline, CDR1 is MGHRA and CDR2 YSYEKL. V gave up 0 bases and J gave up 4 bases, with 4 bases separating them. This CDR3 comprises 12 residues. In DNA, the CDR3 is TGCGCCAGCAGCCAAGATACATACGAGCAGTACTTC. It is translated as CASSQDTYEQYF.

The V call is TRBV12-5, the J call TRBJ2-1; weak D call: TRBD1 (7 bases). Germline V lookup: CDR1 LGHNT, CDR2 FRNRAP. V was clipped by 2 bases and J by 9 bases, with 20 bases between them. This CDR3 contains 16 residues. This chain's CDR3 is CASGLPGGPSGGEQFF. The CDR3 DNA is TGTGCTAGTGGTTTGCCAGGGGGGCCCTCGGGTGGTGAGCAGTTCTTC.

CDR3 coding DNA: TGTGCCAGCAGTCCCTTCCCCGGCGGTCTCTCTGGAAACACCATATATTTT. It codes for CASSPFPGGLSGNTIYF. The gene calls are TRBV27 and TRBJ1-3; D ambiguous. CDR1 and CDR2 (germline): MNHEY, SMNVEV (reference sequence). The CDR3 loop spans 17 amino acids. Trimming removed 5 bases from V and 0 bases from J, with 17 bases in between.

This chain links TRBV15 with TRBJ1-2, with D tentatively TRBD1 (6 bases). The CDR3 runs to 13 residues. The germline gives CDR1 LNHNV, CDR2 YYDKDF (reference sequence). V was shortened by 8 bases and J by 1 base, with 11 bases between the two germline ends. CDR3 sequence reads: CATGTGYNYGYTF. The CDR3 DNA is TGTGCCACCGGTACAGGGTATAACTATGGCTACACCTTC. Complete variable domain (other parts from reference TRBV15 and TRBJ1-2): DAMVIQNPRYQVTQFGKPVTLSCSQTLNHNVMYWYQQKSSQAPKLLFHYYDKDFNNEADTPDNFQSRRPNTSFCFLDIRSPGLGDTAMYLCATGTGYNYGYTFGSGTRLTVV.

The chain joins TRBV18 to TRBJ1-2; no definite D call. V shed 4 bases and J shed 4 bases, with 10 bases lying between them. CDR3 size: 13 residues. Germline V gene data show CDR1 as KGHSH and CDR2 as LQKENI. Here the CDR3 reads CASSLDQIYGYTF. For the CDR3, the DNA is TGTGCCAGCTCACTCGACCAGATCTATGGCTACACCTTC.

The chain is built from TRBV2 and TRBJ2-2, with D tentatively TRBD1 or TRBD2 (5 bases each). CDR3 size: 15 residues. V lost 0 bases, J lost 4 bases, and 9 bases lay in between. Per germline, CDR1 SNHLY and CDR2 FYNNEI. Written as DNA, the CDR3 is TGTGCCAGCAGTGAAGCGGGGGTGACCACCGGGGAGCTGTTTTTT. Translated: CASSEAGVTTGELFF. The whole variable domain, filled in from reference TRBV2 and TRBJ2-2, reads EPEVTQTPSHQVTQMGQEVILRCVPISNHLYFYWYRQILGQKVEFLVSFYNNEISEKSEIFDDQFSVERPDGSNFTLKIRSTKLEDSAMYFCASSEAGVTTGELFFGEGSRLTVL.

CDR3 nucleotide sequence: TGTGCCAGCAGCCGGCAGGGACAGGGGGCGCGCGGCTACACCTTC. Protein sequence: CASSRQGQGARGYTF. V and J are TRBV7-9 and TRBJ1-2; 12 bases agree with TRBD1. The germline CDR1 and CDR2 sequences are SEHNR and FQNEAQ (reference sequence). The CDR3 sequence is 15 residues long. The trim removed 5 bases at V and 8 bases at J, leaving 9 bases unmatched.

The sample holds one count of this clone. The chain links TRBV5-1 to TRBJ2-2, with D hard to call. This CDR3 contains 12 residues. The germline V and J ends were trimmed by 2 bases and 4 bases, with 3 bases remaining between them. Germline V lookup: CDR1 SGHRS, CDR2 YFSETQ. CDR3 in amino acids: CASSFATGELFF. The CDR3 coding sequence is TGCGCCAGCAGCTTCGCCACCGGGGAGCTGTTTTTT.

The CDR3 sequence: CASSATATNTGELFF. The CDR3 nucleotides are TGCGCCAGCAGCGCGACAGCTACGAACACCGGGGAGCTGTTTTTT. The rearrangement joins TRBV10-1 to TRBJ2-2; D possibly corresponds to TRBD1 (5 bases). This CDR3 region has 15 residues. From germline, CDR1 is WNHNN and CDR2 SYGVQD (reference sequence). The V and J ends lost 6 bases and 0 bases respectively, with 11 bases between them.